The T cell receptor beta chain under discussion was sequenced for a study of glioma-infiltrating T cells after dendritic cell vaccination. Study overall: Three intradermal dendritic cell vaccine injections were given every two weeks.

The CDR3 loop spans 15 amino acids. V shed 5 bases and J 0 bases; nucleotides not matched to a gene: 3. The germline CDR1 and CDR2 sequences are WSHSY and SAAADI. The study, taken as a whole, reports: Patients with more pretreatment TILs had longer time to progression and survival.

Concerning this clone: Its target is not known.

Up to about 2 ug genomic DNA was used for TCRB CDR3 amplification. The PCR used 60 V beta and 13 J beta primers. Some clones are missing from TCRdb's copy, which holds only in-frame ones; the method was immunoSEQ multiplex PCR. Here the sample spans around 92,000 clones, 80% being singletons. Described time point: after dendritic cell vaccination, including at tumor progression/relapse. The chain links TRBV10-2 to TRBJ2-3, with 9 bases identical to TRBD2. The TCR sequence derives from a human donor with glioblastoma. This specimen consisted of blood, obtained after dendritic cell vaccination. The CDR3 spells CASSRTSESTDTQYF. The CDR3 DNA is TGCGCCAGCAGTAGGACTAGCGAAAGCACAGATACGCAGTATTTT.